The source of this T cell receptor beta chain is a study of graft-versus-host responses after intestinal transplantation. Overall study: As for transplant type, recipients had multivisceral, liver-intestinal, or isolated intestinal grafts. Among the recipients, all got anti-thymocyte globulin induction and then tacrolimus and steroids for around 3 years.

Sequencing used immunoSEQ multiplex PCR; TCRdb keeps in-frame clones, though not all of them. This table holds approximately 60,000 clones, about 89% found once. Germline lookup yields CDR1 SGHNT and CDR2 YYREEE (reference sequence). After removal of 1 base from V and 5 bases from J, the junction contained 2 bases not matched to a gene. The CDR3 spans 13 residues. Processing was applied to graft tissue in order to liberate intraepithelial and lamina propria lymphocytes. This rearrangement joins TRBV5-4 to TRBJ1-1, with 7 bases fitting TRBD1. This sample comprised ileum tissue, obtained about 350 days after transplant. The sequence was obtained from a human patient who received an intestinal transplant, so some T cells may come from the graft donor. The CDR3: CASSLPGGTEAFF. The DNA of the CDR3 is TGTGCCAGCAGCTTGCCAGGGGGAACTGAAGCTTTCTTT.